A single sample gave rise to the 26 T cell receptor beta chains below, sequenced in a study of T cell responses to AZD1222 COVID-19 vaccine. Sequenced by immunoSEQ multiplex PCR; TCRdb stores in-frame clones only, minus some. The profile shows 95,000 to 110,000 clones, around nine tenths of them singletons. Sequences were derived from peripheral blood, sampled 28 days after the second dose of the MenACWY control vaccine. These receptors all come from an adult who received the MenACWY meningococcal vaccine as a control.

This clone was recorded once. The chain employs TRBV6-5 and TRBJ2-7, with 7 bases identical to TRBD1. The CDR3 contains 16 residues. CDR1 and CDR2 (germline): MNHEY, SVGAGI. V dropped 0 bases and J dropped 2; count of bases not matched to a gene: 7. In nucleotides, the CDR3 is TGTGCCAGCAGTTACTCCCTGACAGGGTTAACCTACGAGCAGTACTTC. This sequence encodes CASSYSLTGLTYEQYF.

The chain joins TRBV11-2 to TRBJ2-1; maybe TRBD2 (5 bases). The CDR3 totals 15 residues. CDR1 is SGHAT and CDR2 is FQNNGV in the germline V gene. Deletions cut 5 bases from V and 5 bases from J, with 16 bases between. CDR3 DNA: TGTGCCAGCAGCATGACACTAGTCCTTAACAATGAGCAGTTCTTC. Protein sequence: CASSMTLVLNNEQFF.

The chain links TRBV28 to TRBJ1-5, with D maybe TRBD1 (5 bases). This CDR3 comprises 11 residues. CDR1 MDHEN and CDR2 SYDVKM come from the germline V gene. V lost 6 bases and J 16 bases, leaving 16 bases between the germline ends. CDR3 residues: CASRPFGALHF. The CDR3 coding sequence is TGTGCCAGCAGACCATTTGGGGCCCTCCATTTT.

V is TRBV7-2 and J is TRBJ2-5; 8 bases fit TRBD2. Germline V lookup: CDR1 SGHTA, CDR2 FQGNSA. V shed 2 bases and J 5 bases; nucleotides not matched to a gene: 4. The CDR3 consists of 14 residues. Here the CDR3 DNA reads TGTGCCAGCAGCTTAAGTGGGACTAGGGAGACCCAGTACTTC. As protein: CASSLSGTRETQYF.

V is TRBV7-9 and J is TRBJ2-1, with D perhaps being TRBD1 or TRBD2 (6 bases each). In germline, CDR1 is SEHNR, CDR2 FQNEAQ (reference sequence). V dropped 8 bases and J dropped 6 bases, with 11 bases sitting between them. The CDR3 loop spans 12 amino acids. In nucleotides, the CDR3 is TGTGCCAGCTCCGGGGGCACCAATGAGCAGTTCTTC. It codes for CASSGGTNEQFF.

The chain uses TRBV4-1 and TRBJ2-5, with D hard to call. CDR3 length equals 13 residues. Germline lookup yields CDR1 MGHRA and CDR2 YSYEKL. V lost 2 bases to trimming and J lost 3 bases, with 7 bases between them. CDR3 in amino acids: CASSQWREETQYF. The CDR3, as DNA: TGCGCCAGCAGCCAATGGCGAGAAGAGACCCAGTACTTC.

J is TRBJ2-7 and V is TRBV28; D unclear. Trimming shortened V by 6 bases and J by 3 bases, and 9 bases separated the two germline ends. CDR1 is MDHEN, CDR2 SYDVKM, per germline. The CDR3 length is 12 residues. CDR3 in amino acids: CASSVENYEQYF. The DNA of the CDR3 is TGTGCCAGCAGCGTGGAAAACTACGAGCAGTACTTC.

The chain uses TRBV7-8 and TRBJ1-5; D uncertain. Germline CDR1 SGHVS, CDR2 FQNEAQ. Trimming took 1 base from V and 6 from J, leaving 7 bases between them. CDR3 length: 13 residues. The CDR3 here is CASSLGVGQPQHF. DNA of the CDR3: TGTGCCAGCAGCTTAGGGGTAGGTCAGCCCCAGCATTTT.

The chain is built from TRBV20-1 and TRBJ1-2, with D hard to call. The CDR3 totals 13 residues. Per germline, CDR1 DFQATT and CDR2 SNEGSKA (reference sequence). Trimming took 3 bases from V and 2 from J, leaving 10 bases between them. The CDR3 loop reads CSASVISNYGYTF. The CDR3 bases are TGCAGTGCTAGTGTCATTTCGAACTATGGCTACACCTTC.

The chain employs TRBV18 and TRBJ2-6; D possibly corresponds to TRBD1 (6 bases). Between the trimmed V and J ends, which lost 1 base and 0 bases, there was a span of 7 bases. CDR1 and CDR2 from the germline V gene are KGHSH and LQKENI. The CDR3 contains 16 residues. DNA for the CDR3: TGTGCCAGCTCACCACGAGGGGGCTCTGGGGCCAACGTCCTGACTTTC. Translated, it gives CASSPRGGSGANVLTF.

The chain couples TRBV27 to TRBJ2-7, with D perhaps given as TRBD1 or TRBD2 (5 bases each). This CDR3 contains 18 residues. The germline V gene encodes CDR1 MNHEY and CDR2 SMNVEV (reference sequence). Trimming removed 8 bases from V and 0 bases from J, with 26 bases in between. CDR3 sequence: CASGPPLGASLASYEQYF. The CDR3 DNA reads TGTGCCAGCGGGCCCCCGCTTGGGGCTTCCCTAGCCTCCTACGAGCAGTACTTC.

The rearrangement joins TRBV28 to TRBJ1-2; 10 bases map to TRBD1. Germline CDR1 reads MDHEN; CDR2 reads SYDVKM. The CDR3 covers 17 residues. The trim removed 5 bases at V and 0 bases at J, leaving 9 bases unmatched. The CDR3 reads CASSRPTGGLANYGYTF. The CDR3 DNA reads as TGTGCCAGCAGTAGACCGACAGGGGGCCTCGCTAACTATGGCTACACCTTC.

This clone was counted once. The CDR3 sequence is CASSATRNPQYF. In DNA form, the CDR3 reads TGTGCCAGCAGCGCTACTAGAAACCCGCAGTACTTC. The chain has TRBV5-6 and TRBJ2-7, with D perhaps TRBD2 (5 bases). Trimming stripped 4 bases from V and 9 bases from J, with 14 bases between. CDR3 length: 12 amino acids. The V gene's germline CDR1 is SGHDT and CDR2 YYEEEE.

The chain uses TRBV2 and TRBJ1-4; TRBD1 is a possible D gene (5 bases). Germline V CDR1 and CDR2: SNHLY, FYNNEI. The CDR3 has 15 amino acids. V was cut by 6 bases and J by 2 bases, with 13 bases left in between. CDR3 sequence (DNA): TGTGCCAGCAGGGGGACGGGCTCGACTAATGAAAAACTGTTTTTT. Its translation: CASRGTGSTNEKLFF.

The V and J genes are TRBV5-4 and TRBJ1-1; TRBD1 is a possible D gene (6 bases). The CDR3 extends over 16 amino acids. The V and J ends lost 4 bases and 5 bases respectively, with 21 bases between them. Germline-derived CDR1 and CDR2 are SGHNT and YYREEE (reference sequence). The CDR3 sequence: CASSPGGLLGETEAFF. Here the CDR3 DNA reads TGTGCCAGCAGCCCGGGGGGCCTCCTCGGTGAAACTGAAGCTTTCTTT.

V gene TRBV7-2 combines with J gene TRBJ1-2; D remains ambiguous. CDR1 SGHTA and CDR2 FQGNSA come from the germline V gene. V was pared by 7 bases and J by 7 bases, with 16 bases between. The CDR3 sequence is 13 residues long. CDR3 sequence: CASTPVDISGYTF. The DNA of the CDR3 is TGTGCCAGCACCCCTGTCGATATATCTGGCTACACCTTC.

The V and J genes are TRBV28 and TRBJ2-6; unclear D gene. The V end was cut by 3 bases, the J end by 0 bases, with 3 bases between. The germline V gene encodes CDR1 MDHEN and CDR2 SYDVKM. This CDR3 contains 14 residues. DNA for the CDR3: TGTGCCAGCAGTTTCATCTCTGGGGCCAACGTCCTGACTTTC. The encoded protein is CASSFISGANVLTF.

V gene TRBV5-1 combines with J gene TRBJ1-6, with D maybe TRBD1 (6 bases). This CDR3 region has 13 residues. V was pared by 4 bases and J by 14 bases, with 16 bases between. CDR1 and CDR2 from the germline V gene are SGHRS and YFSETQ. CDR3 DNA: TGCGCCAGCAGCCTCACCGAACAGGGCACCCTCCACTTT. Encoded protein: CASSLTEQGTLHF.

V and J are TRBV19 and TRBJ1-2; 8 nucleotides align to TRBD1. CDR1 is LNHDA, CDR2 SQIVND, per germline (reference sequence). V shed 6 bases, J shed 4 bases, and the junction held 4 bases outside the gene matches. The CDR3 sequence is 13 residues long. The CDR3 reads CASRAGGTYGYTF. For the CDR3, the DNA is TGTGCCAGTAGGGCAGGGGGCACCTATGGCTACACCTTC. The whole variable domain, remainder taken from reference TRBV19 and TRBJ1-2, is DGGITQSPKYLFRKEGQNVTLSCEQNLNHDAMYWYRQDPGQGLRLIYYSQIVNDFQKGDIAEGYSVSREKKESFPLTVTSAQKNPTAFYLCASRAGGTYGYTFGSGTRLTVV.

V usage is TRBV5-1 and J usage is TRBJ1-3; TRBD1 agrees at 7 bases. This CDR3 has 15 amino acids. V lost 1 base and J lost 2; bases outside the gene matches: 3. Germline V gene sequence: CDR1 SGHRS, CDR2 YFSETQ. The CDR3 DNA is TGCGCCAGCAGCTTGACAGGGGTCGCTGGAAACACCATATATTTT. Translating it yields CASSLTGVAGNTIYF. The full variable domain, in which reference TRBV5-1 and TRBJ1-3 provide the parts outside the CDR3, is KAGVTQTPRYLIKTRGQQVTLSCSPISGHRSVSWYQQTPGQGLQFLFEYFSETQRNKGNFPGRFSGRQFSNSRSEMNVSTLELGDSALYLCASSLTGVAGNTIYFGEGSWLTVV.

V is TRBV5-6 and J is TRBJ2-6, with TRBD1 identical over 7 bases. Germline values: CDR1 SGHDT, CDR2 YYEEEE. The CDR3 runs to 18 residues. Losses at the gene ends were 0 bases for V and 0 bases for J; bases not matched to a gene: 6. The CDR3 coding sequence is TGTGCCAGCAGCTTGGTACGACAGGGTTTCTCTGGGGCCAACGTCCTGACTTTC. Encoded protein: CASSLVRQGFSGANVLTF. Complete variable domain (other parts from reference TRBV5-6 and TRBJ2-6): DAGVTQSPTHLIKTRGQQVTLRCSPKSGHDTVSWYQQALGQGPQFIFQYYEEEERQRGNFPDRFSGHQFPNYSSELNVNALLLGDSALYLCASSLVRQGFSGANVLTFGAGSRLTVL.

The chain joins TRBV28 to TRBJ2-7; D gene unclear. CDR1 is MDHEN and CDR2 is SYDVKM in the germline V gene. The length of the CDR3 is 13 residues. V dropped 9 bases and J dropped 3 bases, with 15 bases sitting between them. CDR3 amino acids: CASTEPGIYEQYF. The CDR3 bases are TGTGCCAGTACGGAACCTGGTATCTACGAGCAGTACTTC.

This clone occurred once. The rearrangement uses TRBV7-8 and TRBJ2-7, with D perhaps TRBD1 (6 bases). Germline assignment: CDR1 SGHVS and CDR2 FQNEAQ. V was clipped by 7 bases and J by 4 bases, with 11 bases between them. The CDR3 has 12 residues. In nucleotides, the CDR3 is TGTGCCAGCACTTCAACAGGGTACGAGCAGTACTTC. Its translation is CASTSTGYEQYF. Full variable domain (outside the CDR3, taken from reference TRBV7-8 and TRBJ2-7): GAGVSQSPRYKVAKRGQDVALRCDPISGHVSLFWYQQALGQGPEFLTYFQNEAQLDKSGLPSDRFFAERPEGSVSTLKIQRTQQEDSAVYLCASTSTGYEQYFGPGTRLTVT.

The V gene is TRBV28, the J gene TRBJ2-7; D uncertain. CDR1 and CDR2 from the germline V gene are MDHEN and SYDVKM. V was cut by 3 bases and J by 4 bases, with 7 bases left in between. The length of the CDR3 is 12 residues. CDR3 coding DNA: TGTGCCAGCAGTTTCTCCGATTACGAGCAGTACTTC. It is translated as CASSFSDYEQYF.

The V call is TRBV7-9, the J call TRBJ1-3; D unclear. The germline CDR1 and CDR2 sequences are SEHNR and FQNEAQ (reference sequence). This CDR3 is 14 amino acids long. Between the trimmed V and J ends, which lost 4 bases and 0 bases, there was a span of 7 bases. The CDR3 loop is CASSWTVSGNTIYF. CDR3 DNA sequence: TGTGCCAGCAGCTGGACGGTCTCTGGAAACACCATATATTTT. Full variable domain (missing parts from reference TRBV7-9 and TRBJ1-3): DTGVSQNPRHKITKRGQNVTFRCDPISEHNRLYWYRQTLGQGPEFLTYFQNEAQLEKSRLLSDRFSAERPKGSFSTLEIQRTEQGDSAMYLCASSWTVSGNTIYFGEGSWLTVV.

CDR3 amino acids: CASTFGAEAFF. The CDR3 nucleotides read TGTGCCAGTACTTTCGGCGCTGAAGCTTTCTTT. This rearrangement joins TRBV19 to TRBJ1-1; no reliable D call. Germline values: CDR1 LNHDA, CDR2 SQIVND (reference sequence). V was cut by 7 bases and J by 6 bases, with 9 bases left in between. The CDR3 is 11 amino acids.